This T cell receptor (beta chain) was recorded in a study of blood T cell repertoires in COVID-19. Across the whole study: Material from acute and convalescent COVID-19 was sourced from the United States, Italy and Spain. T cells, B-cell-depleted T cells, or PBMCs supplied cDNA or gDNA.

Germline CDR1 reads MDHEN; CDR2 reads SYDVKM. The CDR3 has 13 residues. Trimming took 5 bases from V and 5 from J, leaving 12 bases between them. In the source study's methods: How many nucleated cells were present was estimated from reference gene primer amplification. Measured with immunoSEQ multiplex PCR; TCRdb has only the in-frame clones, and not every one. D and trimming come from the DNA, and the V and J calls and clone size come from that table. The sample consists of 150,000 to 200,000 clones, under 85% of them appearing once. Sequencing input: peripheral blood. V gene TRBV28 combines with J gene TRBJ1-1; D may be TRBD1 (5 bases). The sequence was collected from a man aged 65 to 85 who had recovered from COVID-19. For the CDR3, the DNA is TGTGCCAGCAGTAAGGCAGGGCTGACTGAAGCTTTCTTT. Its translation: CASSKAGLTEAFF.